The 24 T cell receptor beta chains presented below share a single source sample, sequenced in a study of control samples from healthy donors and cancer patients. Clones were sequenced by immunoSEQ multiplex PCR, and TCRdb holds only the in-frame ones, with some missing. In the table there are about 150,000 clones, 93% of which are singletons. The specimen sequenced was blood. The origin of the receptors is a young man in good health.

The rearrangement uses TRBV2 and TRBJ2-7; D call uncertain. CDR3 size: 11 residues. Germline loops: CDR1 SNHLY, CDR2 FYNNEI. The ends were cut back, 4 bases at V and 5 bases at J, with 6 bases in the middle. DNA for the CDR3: TGTGCCAGCAGTGCACACCACGAGCAGTACTTC. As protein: CASSAHHEQYF.

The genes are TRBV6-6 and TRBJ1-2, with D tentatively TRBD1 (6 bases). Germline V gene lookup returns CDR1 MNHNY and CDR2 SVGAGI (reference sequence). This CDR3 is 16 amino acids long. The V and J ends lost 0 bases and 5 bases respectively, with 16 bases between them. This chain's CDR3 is CASSYSPTGQPYGYTF. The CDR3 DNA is TGTGCCAGCAGTTACTCCCCGACGGGACAACCATATGGCTACACCTTC.

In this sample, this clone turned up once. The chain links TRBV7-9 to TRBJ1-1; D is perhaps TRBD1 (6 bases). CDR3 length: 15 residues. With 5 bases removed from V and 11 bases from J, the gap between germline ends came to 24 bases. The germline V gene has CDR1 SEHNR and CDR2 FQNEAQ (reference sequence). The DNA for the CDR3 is TGTGCCAGCAGCCCTACACTGGGACAAGGGGAGGGGGCTTTCTTT. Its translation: CASSPTLGQGEGAFF.

CDR3 protein: CASSATDRNYGYTF. The CDR3, as DNA: TGTGCCAGCAGTGCCACGGACCGGAACTATGGCTACACCTTC. The V call is TRBV2, the J call TRBJ1-2; D not certain. This CDR3 region has 14 residues. Per germline, CDR1 SNHLY and CDR2 FYNNEI. V gave up 4 bases and J gave up 2 bases, with 11 bases separating them. Full variable domain (remainder filled in from reference TRBV2 and TRBJ1-2): EPEVTQTPSHQVTQMGQEVILRCVPISNHLYFYWYRQILGQKVEFLVSFYNNEISEKSEIFDDQFSVERPDGSNFTLKIRSTKLEDSAMYFCASSATDRNYGYTFGSGTRLTVV.

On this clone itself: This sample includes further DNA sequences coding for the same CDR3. CDR3 amino acids: CASTPTGEGYGYTF. CDR3 coding DNA: TGTGCCAGCACCCCTACGGGGGAAGGCTATGGCTACACCTTC. The genes are TRBV6-6 and TRBJ1-2, with D possibly matching TRBD1 (5 bases). In germline, CDR1 is MNHNY, CDR2 SVGAGI (reference sequence). The CDR3 loop spans 14 amino acids. Trimming cost V 7 bases and J 4 bases, with 16 bases left between them.

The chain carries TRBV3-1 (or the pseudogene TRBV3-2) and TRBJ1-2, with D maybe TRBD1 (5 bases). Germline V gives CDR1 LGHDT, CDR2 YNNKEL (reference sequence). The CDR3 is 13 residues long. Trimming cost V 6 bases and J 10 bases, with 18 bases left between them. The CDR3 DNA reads TGTGCCAGCAGACCCGGGACCCAACTTTTCTACACCTTC. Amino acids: CASRPGTQLFYTF.

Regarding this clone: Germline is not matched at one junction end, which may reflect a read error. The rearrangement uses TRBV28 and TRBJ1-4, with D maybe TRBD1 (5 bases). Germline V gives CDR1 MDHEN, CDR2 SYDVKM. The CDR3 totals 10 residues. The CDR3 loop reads CASSARDVYF. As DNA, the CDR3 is TGTGCCAGCAGTGCCCGGGACGTATATTTT.

The DNA of the CDR3 is TGTGCCACCAGCAGAGATCCAGGCGGAATCTACGAGCAGTACTTC. Amino acids: CATSRDPGGIYEQYF. The J gene is TRBJ2-7, the V gene TRBV15; D is uncertain. CDR1 LNHNV and CDR2 YYDKDF come from the germline V gene (reference sequence). V dropped 0 bases and J dropped 3 bases, with 12 bases sitting between them. This CDR3 is built from 15 residues.

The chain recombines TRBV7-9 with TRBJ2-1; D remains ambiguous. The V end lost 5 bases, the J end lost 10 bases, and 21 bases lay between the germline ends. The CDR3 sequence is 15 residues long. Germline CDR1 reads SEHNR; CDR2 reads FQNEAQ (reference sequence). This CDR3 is CASSPRMARAEEQFF. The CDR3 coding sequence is TGTGCCAGCAGCCCTAGGATGGCCCGAGCTGAGGAGCAGTTCTTC.

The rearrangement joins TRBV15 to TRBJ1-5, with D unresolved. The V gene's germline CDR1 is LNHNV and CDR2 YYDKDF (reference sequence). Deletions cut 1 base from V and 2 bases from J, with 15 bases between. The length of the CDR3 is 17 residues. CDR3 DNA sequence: TGTGCCACCAGCAGAGGCATAAGGATGGGAGGCAATCAGCCCCAGCATTTT. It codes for CATSRGIRMGGNQPQHF.

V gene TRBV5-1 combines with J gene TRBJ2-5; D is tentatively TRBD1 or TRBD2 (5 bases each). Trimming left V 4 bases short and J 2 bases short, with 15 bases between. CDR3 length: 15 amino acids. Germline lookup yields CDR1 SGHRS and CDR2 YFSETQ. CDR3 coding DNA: TGCGCCAGCAGCCCCGTGGGGGAACTACAAGAGACCCAGTACTTC. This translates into CASSPVGELQETQYF. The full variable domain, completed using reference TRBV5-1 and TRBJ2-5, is KAGVTQTPRYLIKTRGQQVTLSCSPISGHRSVSWYQQTPGQGLQFLFEYFSETQRNKGNFPGRFSGRQFSNSRSEMNVSTLELGDSALYLCASSPVGELQETQYFGPGTRLLVL.

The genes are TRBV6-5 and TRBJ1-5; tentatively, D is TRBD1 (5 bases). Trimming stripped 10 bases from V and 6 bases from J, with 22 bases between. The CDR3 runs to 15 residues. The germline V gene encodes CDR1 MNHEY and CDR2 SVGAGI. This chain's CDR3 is CATQIQRGVSQPQHF. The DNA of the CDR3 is TGTGCCACACAAATCCAGAGGGGAGTCTCTCAGCCCCAGCATTTT.

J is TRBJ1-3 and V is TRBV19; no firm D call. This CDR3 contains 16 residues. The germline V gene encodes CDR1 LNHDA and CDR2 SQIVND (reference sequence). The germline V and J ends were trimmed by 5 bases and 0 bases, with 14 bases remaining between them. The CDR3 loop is CASSGLILGSGNTIYF. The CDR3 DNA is TGTGCCAGTAGTGGCCTTATCCTAGGCTCTGGAAACACCATATATTTT.

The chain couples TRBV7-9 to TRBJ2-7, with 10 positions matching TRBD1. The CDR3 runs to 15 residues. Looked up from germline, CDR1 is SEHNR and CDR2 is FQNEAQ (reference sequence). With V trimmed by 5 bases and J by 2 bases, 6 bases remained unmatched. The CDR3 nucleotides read TGTGCCAGCAGCCCTTGGACAGGGGGGACCTACGAGCAGTACTTC. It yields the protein CASSPWTGGTYEQYF.

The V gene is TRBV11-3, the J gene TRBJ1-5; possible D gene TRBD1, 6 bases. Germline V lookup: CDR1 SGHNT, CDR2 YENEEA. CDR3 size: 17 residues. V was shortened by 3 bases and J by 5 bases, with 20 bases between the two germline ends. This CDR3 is CASSFDRTLGDYQPQHF. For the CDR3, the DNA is TGTGCCAGCAGCTTCGACAGGACACTTGGGGATTATCAGCCCCAGCATTTT.

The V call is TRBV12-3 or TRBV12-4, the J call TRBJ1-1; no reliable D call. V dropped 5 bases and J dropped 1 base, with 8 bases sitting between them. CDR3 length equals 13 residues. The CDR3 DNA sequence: TGTGCCAGCAGTACTCGGTCGAACACTGAAGCTTTCTTT. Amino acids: CASSTRSNTEAFF.

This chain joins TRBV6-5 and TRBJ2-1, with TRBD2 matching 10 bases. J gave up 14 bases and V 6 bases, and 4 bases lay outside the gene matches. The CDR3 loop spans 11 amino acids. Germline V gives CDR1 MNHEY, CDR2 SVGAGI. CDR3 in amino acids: CASSGGLAEFF. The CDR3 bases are TGTGCCAGCAGCGGCGGACTAGCGGAGTTCTTC.

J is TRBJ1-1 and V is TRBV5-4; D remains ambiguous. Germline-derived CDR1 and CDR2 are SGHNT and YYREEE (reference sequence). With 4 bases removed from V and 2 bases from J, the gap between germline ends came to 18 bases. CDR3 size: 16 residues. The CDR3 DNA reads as TGTGCCAGCAGCGCTGTCTTAGGTTCATTCAACACTGAAGCTTTCTTT. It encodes CASSAVLGSFNTEAFF.

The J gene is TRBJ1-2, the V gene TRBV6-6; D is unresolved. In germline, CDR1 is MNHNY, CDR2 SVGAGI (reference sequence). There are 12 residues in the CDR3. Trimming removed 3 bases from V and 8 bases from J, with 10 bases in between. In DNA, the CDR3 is TGTGCCAGCAGTTATGGGGAAGAGGGCTACACCTTC. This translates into CASSYGEEGYTF.

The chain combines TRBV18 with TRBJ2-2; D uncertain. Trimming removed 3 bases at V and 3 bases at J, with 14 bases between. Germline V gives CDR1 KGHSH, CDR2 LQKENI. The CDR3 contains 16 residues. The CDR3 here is CASSPYPHAYTGELFF. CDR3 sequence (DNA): TGTGCCAGCTCACCGTACCCTCATGCCTACACCGGGGAGCTGTTTTTT.

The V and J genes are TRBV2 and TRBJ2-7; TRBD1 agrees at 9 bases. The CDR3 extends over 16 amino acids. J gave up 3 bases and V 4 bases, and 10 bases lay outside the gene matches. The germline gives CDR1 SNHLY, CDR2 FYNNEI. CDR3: CASSVARDRALYEQYF. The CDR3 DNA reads TGTGCCAGCAGTGTTGCCCGGGACAGGGCCCTCTACGAGCAGTACTTC.

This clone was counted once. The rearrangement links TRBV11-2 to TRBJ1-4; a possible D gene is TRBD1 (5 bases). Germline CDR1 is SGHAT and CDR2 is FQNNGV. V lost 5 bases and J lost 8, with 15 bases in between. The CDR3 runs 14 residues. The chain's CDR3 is CASSGRESGEKLFF. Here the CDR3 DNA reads TGTGCCAGCAGCGGCAGGGAGTCGGGGGAAAAACTGTTTTTT.

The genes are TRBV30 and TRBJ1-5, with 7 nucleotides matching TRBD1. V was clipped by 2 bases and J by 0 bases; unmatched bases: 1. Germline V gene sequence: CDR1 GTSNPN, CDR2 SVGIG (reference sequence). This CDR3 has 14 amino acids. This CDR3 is CAWSPGGSNQPQHF. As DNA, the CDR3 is TGTGCCTGGAGTCCAGGGGGTAGCAATCAGCCCCAGCATTTT.

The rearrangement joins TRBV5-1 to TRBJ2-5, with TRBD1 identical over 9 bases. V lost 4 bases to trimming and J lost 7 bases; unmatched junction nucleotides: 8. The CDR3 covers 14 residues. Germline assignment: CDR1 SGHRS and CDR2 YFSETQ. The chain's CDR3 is CASSPRDRARTQYF. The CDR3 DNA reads TGCGCCAGCAGCCCTCGGGACAGGGCACGGACCCAGTACTTC.